This T cell receptor (beta chain) originates from a study of control samples from healthy donors and cancer patients. Sequenced by immunoSEQ multiplex PCR; TCRdb stores in-frame clones only, minus some. The repertoire consists of 100,000 to 150,000 clones, with around 86% occurring once and the leading ten covering more than 8%. Per germline, CDR1 SGHRS and CDR2 YFSETQ. This CDR3 is 17 amino acids long. V lost 1 base, J lost 5 bases, and 7 bases stayed unmatched. The sequencing sample was made of blood. The TCR was taken from a middle-aged man in good health. The rearrangement uses TRBV5-1 and TRBJ2-5, with 14 bases matching TRBD2. CDR3 region: CASSLLGTSGGTETQYF. CDR3 DNA sequence: TGCGCCAGCAGCTTGCTTGGGACTAGCGGGGGTACGGAGACCCAGTACTTC.